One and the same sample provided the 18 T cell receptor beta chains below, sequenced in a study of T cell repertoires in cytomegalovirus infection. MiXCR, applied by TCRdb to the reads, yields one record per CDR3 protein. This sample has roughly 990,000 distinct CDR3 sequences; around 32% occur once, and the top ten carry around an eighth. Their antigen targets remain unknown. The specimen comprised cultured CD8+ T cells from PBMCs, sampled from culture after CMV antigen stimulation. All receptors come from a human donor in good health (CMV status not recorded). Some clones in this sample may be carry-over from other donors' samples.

Here the CDR3 reads CASSAKVGTGDYEQYV. The DNA for the CDR3 is TGTGCCAGCAGCGCTAAAGTCGGGACAGGGGACTACGAGCAGTACGTC. This sequence joins TRBV7-8 and TRBJ2-7; 10 nucleotides line up with TRBD1. After removal of 5 bases from V and 3 bases from J, the junction contained 10 bases not matched to a gene. CDR1 and CDR2 from the germline V gene are SGHVS and FQNEAQ. This CDR3 contains 16 residues.

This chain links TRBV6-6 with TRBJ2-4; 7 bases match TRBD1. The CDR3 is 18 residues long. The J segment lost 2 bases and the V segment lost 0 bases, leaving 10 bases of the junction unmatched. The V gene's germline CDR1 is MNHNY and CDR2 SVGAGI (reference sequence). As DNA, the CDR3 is TGTGCCAGCAGTTACTCTCCGGCAGGGGGAATGACCAAAAACATTCAGTACTTC. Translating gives CASSYSPAGGMTKNIQYF.

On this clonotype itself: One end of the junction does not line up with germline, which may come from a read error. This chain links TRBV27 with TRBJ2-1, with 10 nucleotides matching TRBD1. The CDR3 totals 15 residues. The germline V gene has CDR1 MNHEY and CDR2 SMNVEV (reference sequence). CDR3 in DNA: TGTGCCAGCAGTTGGACCGGGACAGGGGACAATAAGCAGTTCTTT. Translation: CASSWTGTGDNKQFF.

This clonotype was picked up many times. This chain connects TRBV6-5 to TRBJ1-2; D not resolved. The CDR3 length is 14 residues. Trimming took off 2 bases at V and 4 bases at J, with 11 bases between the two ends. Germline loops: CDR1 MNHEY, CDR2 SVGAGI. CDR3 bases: TGTGCCAGCAGTTACAGCGGACCTTTCTATGGCTACACCTTC. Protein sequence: CASSYSGPFYGYTF.

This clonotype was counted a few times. CDR3 nucleotide sequence: TGTGCCATCAGAGGGACAGAGCAAGAGACCCAGTACTTC. Protein product: CAIRGTEQETQYF. The chain recombines TRBV10-3 with TRBJ2-5; TRBD1 aligns across 7 bases. The length of the CDR3 is 13 residues. CDR1 ENHRY and CDR2 SYGVKD come from the germline V gene. J lost 2 bases, V lost 6 bases, and 3 bases had no gene match.

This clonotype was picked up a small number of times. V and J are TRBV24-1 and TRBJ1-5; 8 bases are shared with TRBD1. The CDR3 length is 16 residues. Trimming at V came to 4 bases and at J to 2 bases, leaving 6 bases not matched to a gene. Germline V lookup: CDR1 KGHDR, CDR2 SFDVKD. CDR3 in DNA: TGTGCCACCAGTGACCGCGGACAGGGCCGCAATCAGCCCCAGCATTTT. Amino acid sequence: CATSDRGQGRNQPQHF.

The CDR3 region is CASSEGAGGEYEQYV. CDR3 coding DNA: TGTGCCAGCAGTGAAGGGGCAGGGGGCGAATACGAGCAGTACGTC. The gene calls are TRBV2 and TRBJ2-7, with 8 bases lining up with TRBD1. Germline-derived CDR1 and CDR2 are SNHLY and FYNNEI. Losses at the gene ends were 1 base for V and 4 bases for J; bases not matched to a gene: 6. The CDR3 totals 15 residues.

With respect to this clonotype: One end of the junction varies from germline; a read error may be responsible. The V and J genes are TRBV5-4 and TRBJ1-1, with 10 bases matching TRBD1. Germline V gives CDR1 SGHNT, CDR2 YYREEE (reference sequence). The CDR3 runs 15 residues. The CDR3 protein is CASSLPGQGNTDAFF. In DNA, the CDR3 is TGTGCCAGCAGTTTACCGGGACAGGGGAACACTGATGCTTTCTTT.

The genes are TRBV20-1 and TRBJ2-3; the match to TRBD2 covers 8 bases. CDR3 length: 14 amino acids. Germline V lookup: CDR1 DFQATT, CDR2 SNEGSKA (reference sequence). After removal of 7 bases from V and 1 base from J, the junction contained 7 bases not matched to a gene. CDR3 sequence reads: CSVWAGGGTDTQYF. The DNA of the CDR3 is TGCAGTGTCTGGGCGGGGGGTGGCACAGATACGCAGTATTTT.

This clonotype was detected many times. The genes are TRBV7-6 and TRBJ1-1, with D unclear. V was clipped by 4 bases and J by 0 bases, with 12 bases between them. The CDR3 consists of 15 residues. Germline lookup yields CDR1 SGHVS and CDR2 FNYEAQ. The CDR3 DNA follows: TGTGCCAGCAGCTCAGACCCCACCATGAACACTGAAGCTTTCTTT. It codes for CASSSDPTMNTEAFF.

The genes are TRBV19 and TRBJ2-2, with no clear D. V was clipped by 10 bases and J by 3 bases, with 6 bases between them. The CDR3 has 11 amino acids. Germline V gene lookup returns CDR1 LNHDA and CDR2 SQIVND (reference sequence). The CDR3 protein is CATLYTGELFF. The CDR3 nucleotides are TGTGCCACCCTCTACACCGGGGAGCTGTTTTTT.

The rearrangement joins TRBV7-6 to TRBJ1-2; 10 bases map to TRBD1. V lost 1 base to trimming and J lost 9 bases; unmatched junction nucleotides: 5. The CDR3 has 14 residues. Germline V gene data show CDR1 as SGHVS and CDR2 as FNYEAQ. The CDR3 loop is CASSLGDRGTSYTF. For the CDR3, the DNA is TGTGCCAGCAGCTTAGGGGACAGGGGTACGAGCTACACCTTC.

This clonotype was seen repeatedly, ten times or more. This CDR3 reads CASSLYPLDREGEDIQYF. CDR3 nucleotides: TGTGCCAGCAGCTTATACCCCCTAGACAGGGAGGGTGAAGACATTCAGTACTTC. The chain carries TRBV7-2 and TRBJ2-4; tentatively, D is TRBD1 or TRBD2 (7 bases each). In germline, CDR1 is SGHTA, CDR2 FQGNSA. The CDR3 spans 18 residues. The V end lost 2 bases, the J end lost 8 bases, and 25 bases lay between the germline ends.

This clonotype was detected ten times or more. This chain's CDR3 is CASLTSWETQYF. Here the CDR3 DNA reads TGTGCCAGCCTAACTAGTTGGGAGACCCAGTACTTC. This chain uses TRBV6-2 or TRBV6-3 with TRBJ2-5; a weak D match, TRBD2 (5 bases). CDR1 and CDR2 from the germline V gene are MNHEY and SVGEGT. Trimming took 8 bases from V and 5 from J, leaving 12 bases between them. This CDR3 has 12 residues.

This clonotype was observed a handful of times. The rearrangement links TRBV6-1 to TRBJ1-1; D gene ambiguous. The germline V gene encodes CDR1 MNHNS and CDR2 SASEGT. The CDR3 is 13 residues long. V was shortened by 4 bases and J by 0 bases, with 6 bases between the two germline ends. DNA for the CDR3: TGTGCCAGCAGTGGGAGGGTGAACACTGAAGCTTTCTTT. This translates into CASSGRVNTEAFF.

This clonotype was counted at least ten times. The chain's CDR3 is CASSLRLEPGGYTF. Written as DNA, the CDR3 is TGTGCCAGCAGCTTACGGTTAGAACCAGGGGGCTACACCTTC. The chain combines TRBV7-9 with TRBJ1-2, with a tentative D call TRBD1 (5 bases). CDR1 and CDR2 (germline): SEHNR, FQNEAQ (reference sequence). This CDR3 is built from 14 residues. The ends were cut back, 2 bases at V and 8 bases at J, with 15 bases in the middle.

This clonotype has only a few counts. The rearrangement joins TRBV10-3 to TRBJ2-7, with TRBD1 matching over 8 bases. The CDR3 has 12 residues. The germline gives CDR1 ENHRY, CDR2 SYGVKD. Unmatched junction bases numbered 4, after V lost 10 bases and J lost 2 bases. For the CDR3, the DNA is TGTGCCACCGCGGACAGGGCCTACGAGCAGTACTTC. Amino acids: CATADRAYEQYF.

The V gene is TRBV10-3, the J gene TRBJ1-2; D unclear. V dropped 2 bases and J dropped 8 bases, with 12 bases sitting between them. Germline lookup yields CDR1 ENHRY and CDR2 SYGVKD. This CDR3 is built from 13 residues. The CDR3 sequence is CAISEGQKMGYTF. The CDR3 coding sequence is TGTGCCATCAGTGAGGGGCAGAAAATGGGCTACACCTTC.